Shown below are 27 T cell receptor beta chains from a single sample sequenced in a study of CD8 T cells in Susac syndrome. Reverse transcription used roughly 0.5 to 1 ug RNA and random hexamers. TCRdb analysed the immunoSEQ multiplex PCR reads with MiXCR anew, one entry per CDR3 protein. The sample lists about 120,000 distinct CDR3 sequences, 92% occurring once. Sample: CD4+ T cells from PBMCs. The source is a human donor in good health.

The CDR3 DNA reads as TGTGCCAGCAGTAGAATGGGATCCTCCGGGCAAGAGACCCAGTACTTC. Translating gives CASSRMGSSGQETQYF. The chain employs TRBV25-1 and TRBJ2-5; D is unresolved. V lost 5 bases, J lost 2 bases, and 18 bases lay in between. Germline V lookup: CDR1 MGHDK, CDR2 SYGVNS. The CDR3 has 16 residues. Full variable domain (missing parts from reference TRBV25-1 and TRBJ2-5): EADIYQTPRYLVIGTGKKITLECSQTMGHDKMYWYQQDPGMELHLIHYSYGVNSTEKGDLSSESTVSRIRTEHFPLTLESARPSHTSQYLCASSRMGSSGQETQYFGPGTRLLVL.

A few counts support this clonotype. The chain is built from TRBV5-4 and TRBJ2-5, with TRBD1 as a possible D gene (5 bases). With 0 bases removed from V and 1 base from J, the gap between germline ends came to 7 bases. Germline V gene data show CDR1 as SGHNT and CDR2 as YYREEE (reference sequence). The CDR3 extends over 14 amino acids. The CDR3 loop is CASSLVQGQETQYF. In DNA, the CDR3 is TGTGCCAGCAGCTTGGTCCAGGGCCAAGAGACCCAGTACTTC.

The CDR3 loop reads CASSPVAGELFF. In DNA, the CDR3 is TGTGCCAGCAGCCCTGTGGCCGGGGAGCTGTTTTTT. The chain has TRBV27 and TRBJ2-2; no clear D. Between the trimmed V and J ends, which lost 6 bases and 6 bases, there was a span of 8 bases. The CDR3 spans 12 residues. Germline V gene lookup returns CDR1 MNHEY and CDR2 SMNVEV (reference sequence).

The chain carries TRBV6-1 and TRBJ1-2; D call uncertain. V lost 2 bases, J lost 8 bases, and 12 bases lay in between. This CDR3 spans 13 amino acids. Germline V lookup: CDR1 MNHNS, CDR2 SASEGT. In DNA, the CDR3 is TGTGCCAGCAGTGAATCCTCGGGGTTCGGCTACACCTTC. Amino acid sequence: CASSESSGFGYTF.

CDR3 region: CASSHKGAISQPQHF. CDR3 nucleotides: TGTGCCAGCAGCCATAAGGGGGCTATCAGTCAGCCCCAGCATTTT. The chain carries TRBV14 and TRBJ1-5; TRBD1 agrees at 7 bases. V gave up 3 bases and J gave up 6 bases; unmatched junction bases: 8. Germline CDR1 and CDR2: SGHDN and FVKESK. This CDR3 region has 15 residues.

The chain combines TRBV18 with TRBJ1-1; D remains unclear. The CDR3 is 16 amino acids. V lost 2 bases to trimming and J lost 6 bases, with 19 bases between them. Germline-derived CDR1 and CDR2 are KGHSH and LQKENI. The CDR3 is CASSPKRTALSAEAFF. The CDR3 bases are TGTGCCAGCTCACCAAAACGAACGGCTCTGTCCGCTGAAGCTTTCTTT.

The chain uses TRBV5-6 and TRBJ1-5; D remains ambiguous. CDR1 and CDR2 from the germline V gene are SGHDT and YYEEEE. The CDR3 is made up of 12 amino acids. The germline V and J ends were trimmed by 1 base and 5 bases, with 4 bases remaining between them. The CDR3 is CASSLPDQPQHF. CDR3 nucleotides: TGTGCCAGCAGCTTGCCCGATCAGCCCCAGCATTTT.

The chain recombines TRBV12-3 or TRBV12-4 with TRBJ1-1, with 11 bases identical to TRBD1. After removal of 6 bases from V and 10 bases from J, the junction contained 7 bases not matched to a gene. The CDR3 is made up of 13 amino acids. In DNA, the CDR3 is TGTGCCAGCAGCGGGACAGGGGGGCTCGGAGCTTTCTTT. It translates to CASSGTGGLGAFF.

This sequence joins TRBV7-9 and TRBJ2-1; D uncertain. This CDR3 is built from 14 residues. Germline CDR1 reads SEHNR; CDR2 reads FQNEAQ (reference sequence). The germline V and J ends were trimmed by 3 bases and 9 bases, with 15 bases remaining between them. For the CDR3, the DNA is TGTGCCAGCAGCTTTCGAAGGTCGGCTGGTGAGCAGTTCTTC. Translated, it gives CASSFRRSAGEQFF.

In this sample, this clonotype turned up once. The J gene is TRBJ2-7, the V gene TRBV20-1, with D perhaps TRBD2 (5 bases). The CDR3 sequence is 17 residues long. Per germline, CDR1 DFQATT and CDR2 SNEGSKA (reference sequence). Trimming pared 5 bases from V and 7 bases from J, leaving 30 bases between. The CDR3 is CSARGLTVHPTWDEQYF. Written as DNA, the CDR3 is TGCAGTGCTCGCGGACTTACCGTACACCCAACATGGGATGAGCAGTACTTC.

The rearrangement uses TRBV29-1 and TRBJ1-2; D possibly corresponds to TRBD1 (5 bases). This CDR3 is built from 12 residues. Trimming pared 1 base from V and 4 bases from J, leaving 7 bases between. Germline CDR1 reads SQVTM; CDR2 reads ANQGSEA. For the CDR3, the DNA is TGCAGCGTTGAAGGAGGGACCTATGGCTACACCTTC. It specifies CSVEGGTYGYTF.

The chain has TRBV6-2 or TRBV6-3 and TRBJ2-2; D gene uncertain. Germline CDR1 is MNHEY and CDR2 is SVGEGT. V lost 2 bases and J lost 5, with 9 bases in between. The CDR3 runs to 14 residues. CDR3 in amino acids: CASSYQTVTGELFF. In DNA, the CDR3 is TGTGCCAGCAGTTACCAAACAGTAACCGGGGAGCTGTTTTTT.

The rearrangement links TRBV2 to TRBJ2-1; TRBD2 agrees at 9 bases. The CDR3 has 13 amino acids. The germline CDR1 and CDR2 sequences are SNHLY and FYNNEI. The trim removed 10 bases at V and 6 bases at J, leaving 7 bases unmatched. The CDR3, as DNA: TGTGCCACCGGCGGGGGGGGCCTCAATGAGCAGTTCTTC. This gives the protein CATGGGGLNEQFF.

The gene calls are TRBV12-3 or TRBV12-4 and TRBJ1-1, with D perhaps TRBD1 (5 bases). Trimming pared 1 base from V and 0 bases from J, leaving 9 bases between. This CDR3 comprises 15 residues. This CDR3 is CASSLDSTVNTEAFF. CDR3 DNA sequence: TGTGCCAGCAGTTTAGATTCGACAGTGAACACTGAAGCTTTCTTT.

For the CDR3, the DNA is TGTGCCAGCAGCTCCACGGGACAGTCTTACAATGAGCAGTTCTTC. Protein sequence: CASSSTGQSYNEQFF. This chain joins TRBV7-2 and TRBJ2-1; 7 nucleotides line up with TRBD1. The CDR3 sequence is 15 residues long. Looked up from germline, CDR1 is SGHTA and CDR2 is FQGNSA. V shed 4 bases, J shed 4 bases, and the junction held 7 bases outside the gene matches.

The rearrangement uses TRBV20-1 and TRBJ2-2, with D possibly TRBD2 on 5 matching bases. Trimming shortened V by 1 base and J by 2 bases, and 14 bases separated the two germline ends. The CDR3 is 16 amino acids. Germline V CDR1 and CDR2: DFQATT, SNEGSKA (reference sequence). CDR3 residues: CSARGLPERNTGELFF. The DNA for the CDR3 is TGCAGTGCTAGAGGACTACCTGAGCGAAACACCGGGGAGCTGTTTTTT.

The chain couples TRBV29-1 to TRBJ2-7, with TRBD1 matching 11 bases. Per the germline V gene, CDR1 is SQVTM and CDR2 is ANQGSEA. J was trimmed by 3 bases and V by 7 bases; bases with no gene match: 11. The CDR3 contains 15 residues. The CDR3 spells CSAVAPGTGGYEQYF. In nucleotides, the CDR3 is TGCAGCGCGGTGGCCCCCGGGACAGGGGGCTACGAGCAGTACTTC.

The J gene is TRBJ1-5, the V gene TRBV15, with D tentatively TRBD1 (6 bases). Deletions cut 0 bases from V and 16 bases from J, with 16 bases between. Germline V gene sequence: CDR1 LNHNV, CDR2 YYDKDF (reference sequence). The CDR3 has 13 amino acids. The CDR3 region has the DNA TGTGCCACCAGCAGAGATAGCAGGGGTTTCAACCATTTT. Encoded protein: CATSRDSRGFNHF.

This clonotype was picked up one time. The genes are TRBV20-1 and TRBJ1-1; D is perhaps TRBD1 (5 bases). There are 17 residues in the CDR3. Per germline, CDR1 DFQATT and CDR2 SNEGSKA (reference sequence). Between the trimmed V and J ends, which lost 0 bases and 0 bases, there was a span of 17 bases. This CDR3 is CSARDFRQPNLNTEAFF. The CDR3 DNA reads as TGCAGTGCTAGAGACTTCAGACAGCCTAATCTGAACACTGAAGCTTTCTTT.

This clonotype was seen only once. This chain connects TRBV9 to TRBJ1-3; D remains ambiguous. Deletions cut 3 bases from V and 0 bases from J, with 10 bases between. The CDR3 covers 15 residues. Germline CDR1 SGDLS, CDR2 YYNGEE. CDR3 residues: CASSARRNSGNTIYF. CDR3 bases: TGTGCCAGCAGCGCCCGACGGAACTCTGGAAACACCATATATTTT. Filled out from reference TRBV9 and TRBJ1-3, the complete variable domain reads DSGVTQTPKHLITATGQRVTLRCSPRSGDLSVYWYQQSLDQGLQFLIQYYNGEERAKGNILERFSAQQFPDLHSELNLSSLELGDSALYFCASSARRNSGNTIYFGEGSWLTVV.

The rearrangement joins TRBV6-2 or TRBV6-3 to TRBJ1-2; D not certain. V lost 0 bases and J 4 bases, leaving 12 bases between the germline ends. Germline V gene data show CDR1 as MNHEY and CDR2 as SVGEGT. The CDR3 loop spans 15 amino acids. DNA for the CDR3: TGTGCCAGCAGTTACTCGACCTACCGCCCCTATGGCTACACCTTC. Its protein product is CASSYSTYRPYGYTF.

V gene TRBV6-1 combines with J gene TRBJ2-2; D remains ambiguous. The CDR3 loop spans 15 amino acids. V was cut by 5 bases and J by 3 bases, with 13 bases left in between. Germline V lookup: CDR1 MNHNS, CDR2 SASEGT. The CDR3 spells CASSRRQLDTGELFF. DNA for the CDR3: TGTGCCAGCAGTCGCCGGCAGCTCGACACCGGGGAGCTGTTTTTT.

CDR3 protein: CATSDTGTGRYNEQFF. The CDR3 region has the DNA TGTGCCACCAGTGACACCGGGACAGGGCGATACAATGAGCAGTTCTTC. The chain joins TRBV24-1 to TRBJ2-1; TRBD1 aligns across 9 bases. The germline gives CDR1 KGHDR, CDR2 SFDVKD. This CDR3 has 16 amino acids. With 4 bases clipped from V and 4 bases from J, the junction kept 7 bases outside the gene matches.

V and J are TRBV14 and TRBJ2-5, with TRBD2 matching over 11 bases. This CDR3 has 15 residues. V shed 5 bases and J 4 bases; nucleotides not matched to a gene: 6. Germline V lookup: CDR1 SGHDN, CDR2 FVKESK. DNA of the CDR3: TGTGCCAGCAGCATAACTAGCGGGAGAAGAGAGACCCAGTACTTC. Translated, it gives CASSITSGRRETQYF.

This clonotype showed up just once. The V gene is TRBV20-1, the J gene TRBJ2-4; no definite D call. The germline V gene has CDR1 DFQATT and CDR2 SNEGSKA (reference sequence). This CDR3 contains 14 residues. Trimming shortened V by 6 bases and J by 7 bases, and 19 bases separated the two germline ends. This CDR3 reads CSALVDARLNIQYF. The CDR3 DNA sequence: TGCAGTGCCCTCGTCGATGCGCGTCTCAACATTCAGTACTTC.

The chain recombines TRBV27 with TRBJ1-1; D remains unclear. CDR1 MNHEY and CDR2 SMNVEV come from the germline V gene (reference sequence). V was pared by 8 bases and J by 1 base, with 11 bases between. The CDR3 sequence is 13 residues long. As DNA, the CDR3 is TGTGCCAGCCGAAGGGAGTGGAACACTGAAGCTTTCTTT. Translating gives CASRREWNTEAFF.

In nucleotides, the CDR3 is TGTGCCAGCAGCTTAGGTTTCGGCAGCTCCTCAGCCCTCTCTGGAAACACCATATATTTT. This translates into CASSLGFGSSSALSGNTIYF. V gene TRBV11-2 combines with J gene TRBJ1-3; no definite D call. The length of the CDR3 is 20 residues. Looked up from germline, CDR1 is SGHAT and CDR2 is FQNNGV. The V end was cut by 1 base, the J end by 0 bases, with 22 bases between.